This T cell receptor (beta chain) was documented in a study of vaccination and CD4 T cells after COVID-19. For the study at large: Convalescent patients, three in number, were sampled at day 14 and days 161 to 241 post-vaccination.

Sequencing of DNA taken from cultured CD4+ T cells relied on the Oncomine TCR Beta short-read assay. TCRdb ran MiXCR on the PCR reads and lists one entry per CDR3 protein. The sample has approximately 20,000 distinct CDR3 sequences, around 30% seen once. Time point in this sample: late sampling 161 to 241 days after vaccination in three convalescent patients. Treatment noted: approximately nine-day PBMC culture with coronavirus spike peptide pools or control peptides (ViraFEST assay). CDR1 and CDR2 (germline): SGHTA, FQGTGA. The CDR3 contains 17 residues. The junction had 8 bases not matched to a gene; V was cut back by 0 bases and J by 5 bases. This clonotype was counted a few times. The target antigen is unknown.

The sample in question was CD4+ T cells from blood, cultured in vitro, obtained about 7 months after SARS-CoV-2 vaccination. The chain recombines TRBV7-3 with TRBJ2-1; 9 positions agree with TRBD2. This TCR was recovered from a human donor who had recovered from COVID-19. For the CDR3, the DNA is TGTGCCAGCAGCTTAACGGCGGCGGGAGGGTCGGACAATGAGCAGTTCTTC. It is translated as CASSLTAAGGSDNEQFF.